What follows are 14 T cell receptor beta chains derived from one specimen sequenced in a study of spatial heterogeneity in lung cancer. Regarding the study as a whole: Tumoral mutation counts were tracked by counts of expanded intratumoral alpha and beta TCRs.

As to time point: sample taken at primary tumor resection. Antigens of these TCRs are unknown. TCRdb re-derived calls from the 5' RACE reads in MiXCR, one entry per CDR3 protein. The sample has 2,800 or so distinct CDR3 sequences, under 55% seen once. The sequencing used lung tumor tissue, collected at surgery. The origin of the receptors is a male donor with early-stage non-small cell lung cancer.

This clonotype is deemed medium-sized (0.01 to 0.1%). This chain links TRBV27 with TRBJ2-7; 11 positions match TRBD2. CDR1 is MNHEY, CDR2 SMNVEV, per germline (reference sequence). CDR3 length equals 14 residues. The ends lost 5 bases at V and 6 bases at J; junction bases unmatched: 6. The CDR3 region is CASSILAGVGEQYF. CDR3 nucleotides: TGTGCCAGCAGTATACTAGCGGGAGTTGGCGAGCAGTACTTC.

This clonotype was found a few times. V usage is TRBV7-9 and J usage is TRBJ2-2; 8 nucleotides line up with TRBD1. V dropped 7 bases and J dropped 4; count of bases not matched to a gene: 8. This CDR3 region has 15 residues. Germline V gene sequence: CDR1 SEHNR, CDR2 FQNEAQ (reference sequence). The CDR3, as DNA: TGTGCCAGCATCCTGGACAGGGCCCCCACCGGGGAGCTGTTTTTT. Its protein is CASILDRAPTGELFF. The full variable domain, in which reference TRBV7-9 and TRBJ2-2 provide the parts outside the CDR3, is DTGVSQNPRHKITKRGQNVTFRCDPISEHNRLYWYRQTLGQGPEFLTYFQNEAQLEKSRLLSDRFSAERPKGSFSTLEIQRTEQGDSAMYLCASILDRAPTGELFFGEGSRLTVL.

This clonotype has more than one count but fewer than ten. The chain couples TRBV7-9 to TRBJ2-7; perhaps TRBD2 as D (5 bases). V dropped 5 bases and J dropped 7 bases, with 12 bases sitting between them. Germline loops: CDR1 SEHNR, CDR2 FQNEAQ (reference sequence). The CDR3 runs to 12 residues. The DNA for the CDR3 is TGTGCCAGCAGCCCCCTCTCGGGGGAGCAGTACTTC. Amino acid sequence: CASSPLSGEQYF. The complete variable domain, with remaining parts taken from reference TRBV7-9 and TRBJ2-7, reads DTGVSQNPRHKITKRGQNVTFRCDPISEHNRLYWYRQTLGQGPEFLTYFQNEAQLEKSRLLSDRFSAERPKGSFSTLEIQRTEQGDSAMYLCASSPLSGEQYFGPGTRLTVT.

The CDR3: CASSQLSTSYEQYF. CDR3 sequence (DNA): TGTGCCAGCAGTCAACTTAGCACGTCCTACGAGCAGTACTTC. The chain combines TRBV2 with TRBJ2-7; D is undetermined. V was shortened by 5 bases and J by 1 base, with 12 bases between the two germline ends. The germline V gene encodes CDR1 SNHLY and CDR2 FYNNEI. The CDR3 loop spans 14 amino acids. Drawing the rest from reference TRBV2 and TRBJ2-7, the complete variable domain is EPEVTQTPSHQVTQMGQEVILRCVPISNHLYFYWYRQILGQKVEFLVSFYNNEISEKSEIFDDQFSVERPDGSNFTLKIRSTKLEDSAMYFCASSQLSTSYEQYFGPGTRLTVT.

By share, this clonotype counts as medium-sized. J is TRBJ1-6 and V is TRBV6-1; 7 positions match TRBD1. From germline, CDR1 is MNHNS and CDR2 SASEGT. J gave up 7 bases and V 0 bases, and 6 bases lay outside the gene matches. The CDR3 has 16 amino acids. The CDR3 protein is CASSEAKGAANSPLHF. The CDR3, as DNA: TGTGCCAGCAGTGAAGCTAAGGGGGCGGCAAATTCACCCCTCCACTTT.

This clonotype is medium-sized. The chain links TRBV25-1 to TRBJ2-7; the match to TRBD2 covers 7 bases. Germline trimming cut 6 bases from V and 4 bases from J; bases unmatched to any gene: 6. The CDR3 sequence is 13 residues long. Germline assignment: CDR1 MGHDK and CDR2 SYGVNS. The CDR3 spells CASRGGESYEQYF. CDR3 DNA sequence: TGTGCCAGCAGGGGAGGGGAGAGTTACGAGCAGTACTTC.

This clonotype ranks as hyperexpanded. The CDR3 region is CASSSPTSGAHNEQFF. CDR3 coding DNA: TGTGCCAGCAGCTCCCCGACTAGCGGAGCTCACAATGAGCAGTTCTTC. The chain is built from TRBV7-9 and TRBJ2-1, with 9 bases matching TRBD2. The CDR3 has 16 amino acids. Germline lookup yields CDR1 SEHNR and CDR2 FQNEAQ (reference sequence). J gave up 5 bases and V 4 bases, and 9 bases lay outside the gene matches.

The chain carries TRBV5-1 and TRBJ1-2; maybe TRBD1 (5 bases). Germline CDR1 is SGHRS and CDR2 is YFSETQ. The CDR3 loop spans 14 amino acids. The ends were cut back, 0 bases at V and 6 bases at J, with 12 bases in the middle. Written as DNA, the CDR3 is TGCGCCAGCAGCTTGGATCAGGGTATGGATGGCTACACCTTC. Encoded protein: CASSLDQGMDGYTF.

The rearrangement links TRBV7-2 to TRBJ2-3; 7 bases agree with TRBD2. The V segment lost 3 bases and the J segment 4 bases; nucleotides outside the gene matches: 7. Per the germline V gene, CDR1 is SGHTA and CDR2 is FQGNSA. CDR3 size: 15 residues. CDR3 nucleotides: TGTGCCAGCAGCTTTCGGCTAGCGGTGGCAGATACGCAGTATTTT. It is translated as CASSFRLAVADTQYF. The whole variable domain, filled in from reference TRBV7-2 and TRBJ2-3, reads GAGVSQSPSNKVTEKGKDVELRCDPISGHTALYWYRQSLGQGLEFLIYFQGNSAPDKSGLPSDRFSAERTGGSVSTLTIQRTQQEDSAVYLCASSFRLAVADTQYFGPGTRLTVL.

Notes on this clonotype: The conserved closing phenylalanine or tryptophan is absent in this CDR3, likely reflecting a read error. The chain joins TRBV20-1 to TRBJ2-5; the D gene is possibly TRBD2 (5 bases). V lost 0 bases to trimming and J lost 1 base, with 9 bases between them. The CDR3 has 14 amino acids. Germline V gene lookup returns CDR1 DFQATT and CDR2 SNEGSKA (reference sequence). The CDR3 loop reads CSARDGGSQETQYS. CDR3 nucleotides: TGCAGTGCTAGAGATGGAGGCAGCCAAGAGACCCAGTACTCC.

The chain couples TRBV9 to TRBJ2-1; 7 nucleotides match TRBD2. This CDR3 has 15 amino acids. Germline CDR1 is SGDLS and CDR2 is YYNGEE. J was trimmed by 8 bases and V by 1 base; bases with no gene match: 9. The chain's CDR3 is CASSVSQRGSDEQFF. As DNA, the CDR3 is TGTGCCAGCAGCGTATCTCAGCGGGGTAGCGATGAGCAGTTCTTC. The full variable domain, completed using reference TRBV9 and TRBJ2-1, is DSGVTQTPKHLITATGQRVTLRCSPRSGDLSVYWYQQSLDQGLQFLIQYYNGEERAKGNILERFSAQQFPDLHSELNLSSLELGDSALYFCASSVSQRGSDEQFFGPGTRLTVL.

This clonotype is labeled as medium-sized. The chain combines TRBV7-8 with TRBJ1-6; perhaps TRBD1 as D (6 bases). Germline assignment: CDR1 SGHVS and CDR2 FQNEAQ. The V and J ends lost 0 bases and 9 bases respectively, with 15 bases between them. The CDR3 totals 16 residues. CDR3 region: CASSLAPGGVGSPLHF. The CDR3 DNA reads as TGTGCCAGCAGCTTAGCGCCCGGGGGCGTGGGTTCACCCCTCCACTTT.

Many counts were recorded for this clonotype. The rearrangement uses TRBV28 and TRBJ1-2; D remains unclear. The CDR3 length is 13 residues. Trimming took off 6 bases at V and 2 bases at J, with 10 bases between the two ends. Germline CDR1 MDHEN, CDR2 SYDVKM. In nucleotides, the CDR3 is TGTGCCAGCAGAGTCCTAGGGAACTATGGCTACACCTTC. Encoded protein: CASRVLGNYGYTF.

This chain joins TRBV9 and TRBJ2-7; D may match TRBD1 or TRBD2 (5 bases each). V was clipped by 0 bases and J by 4 bases, with 14 bases between them. The CDR3 runs to 15 residues. From germline, CDR1 is SGDLS and CDR2 YYNGEE. CDR3 coding DNA: TGTGCCAGCAGCGTAGGAGGGGACCAGTGGTACGAGCAGTACTTC. Translated: CASSVGGDQWYEQYF.